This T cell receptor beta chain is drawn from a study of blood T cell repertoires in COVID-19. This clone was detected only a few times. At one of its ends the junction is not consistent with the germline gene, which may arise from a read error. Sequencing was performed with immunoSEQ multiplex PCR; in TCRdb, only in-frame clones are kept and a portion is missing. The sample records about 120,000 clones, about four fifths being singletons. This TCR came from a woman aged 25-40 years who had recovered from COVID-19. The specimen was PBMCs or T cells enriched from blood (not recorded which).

CDR3 sequence reads: CATSVGFF. The CDR3 DNA reads TGTGCCACCAGCGTCGGGTTCTTC. The chain has TRBV7-9 and TRBJ2-1; D gene uncertain. CDR3 length: 8 residues. Germline CDR1 and CDR2: SEHNR and FQNEAQ (reference sequence).